Below, 19 T cell receptor beta chains from the same sample are listed, as sequenced in a study of blood T cell repertoires in COVID-19. Produced via immunoSEQ multiplex PCR; TCRdb's table is partial and in-frame only. The table lists over 70,000 clones, about 80% of them singletons, with 10% in the top ten. The sample was peripheral blood. These receptors all stem from a woman aged 70-85 years with acute or convalescent COVID-19.

The rearrangement joins TRBV6-5 to TRBJ2-7; 10 bases are a match to TRBD2. Germline V lookup: CDR1 MNHEY, CDR2 SVGAGI. This CDR3 comprises 15 residues. Trimming took 6 bases from V and 2 from J; bases not matched to a gene: 7. In DNA, the CDR3 is TGTGCCAGCAGAGTAGCGGGGGGCCAAGCCTACGAGCAGTACTTC. This encodes CASRVAGGQAYEQYF.

This clone was seen once. The V gene is TRBV20-1, the J gene TRBJ1-2; D is unclear. Deletions cut 8 bases from V and 2 bases from J, with 3 bases between. This CDR3 contains 9 residues. Germline CDR1 and CDR2: DFQATT and SNEGSKA (reference sequence). CDR3 sequence: CSTNYGYTF. The CDR3 coding sequence is TGCAGTACAAACTATGGCTACACCTTC.

This clone was counted between two and nine times. The V gene is TRBV7-9, the J gene TRBJ2-5; TRBD1 aligns across 11 bases. The CDR3 length is 13 residues. V lost 1 base and J lost 9; bases outside the gene matches: 1. Germline V gene sequence: CDR1 SEHNR, CDR2 FQNEAQ (reference sequence). The CDR3 region has the DNA TGTGCCAGCAGCTTAGAGGGACAGGGGGCCCAGTACTTC. Amino acid sequence: CASSLEGQGAQYF.

This clone has only a few counts. This sequence joins TRBV7-3 and TRBJ1-4; D gene unclear. CDR1 and CDR2 from the germline V gene are SGHTA and FQGTGA. The CDR3 is 17 amino acids. The V end lost 5 bases, the J end lost 4 bases, and 20 bases lay between the germline ends. The CDR3 loop reads CASSPAWSVGSNEKLFF. The DNA for the CDR3 is TGTGCCAGCAGCCCAGCCTGGTCGGTGGGGAGTAATGAAAAACTGTTTTTT.

This chain uses TRBV27 with TRBJ2-7; 7 bases agree with TRBD2. The germline V gene has CDR1 MNHEY and CDR2 SMNVEV (reference sequence). Trimming removed 8 bases from V and 6 bases from J; junction bases left unmatched: 7. There are 12 residues in the CDR3. The chain's CDR3 is CASGTTKGEQYF. The DNA of the CDR3 is TGTGCCAGCGGGACTACCAAAGGCGAGCAGTACTTC.

The V and J genes are TRBV28 and TRBJ1-5, with D tentatively TRBD1 (5 bases). Germline values: CDR1 MDHEN, CDR2 SYDVKM. The V end lost 4 bases, the J end lost 2 bases, and 6 bases lay between the germline ends. The CDR3 consists of 13 residues. The CDR3 nucleotides are TGTGCCAGCAGTTCGGGGGGCAATCAGCCCCAGCATTTT. It codes for CASSSGGNQPQHF.

The V gene is TRBV12-2, the J gene TRBJ1-6. TRBV12-2 is a pseudogene segment. The CDR3 length is 15 residues. CDR3 nucleotide sequence: TGTGCAAGTCGCCCCCAGGTGAGGGTTCGGGCACCCCTCCACTTT. Translating gives CASRPQVRVRAPLHF.

This sequence joins TRBV9 and TRBJ2-1; 12 nucleotides agree with TRBD2. V shed 4 bases and J 7 bases; nucleotides not matched to a gene: 6. The germline V gene has CDR1 SGDLS and CDR2 YYNGEE. There are 15 residues in the CDR3. CDR3 in DNA: TGTGCCAGCAGCTCCGGACTAGCGGGGACGAATGAGCAGTTCTTC. It specifies CASSSGLAGTNEQFF.

The V and J genes are TRBV29-1 and TRBJ2-3; D remains unclear. The CDR3 covers 13 residues. The V end was cut by 6 bases, the J end by 0 bases, with 10 bases between. CDR1 is SQVTM and CDR2 is ANQGSEA in the germline V gene. Written as DNA, the CDR3 is TGCAGCGTAATAGCAGATAGCACAGATACGCAGTATTTT. Translating it yields CSVIADSTDTQYF.

CDR3 nucleotides: TGTGCCAGCTCACCACTTAAGGGAGCGGGGACCGGGGAGCTGTTTTTT. It translates to CASSPLKGAGTGELFF. The chain joins TRBV18 to TRBJ2-2; 7 bases line up with TRBD2. This CDR3 is built from 16 residues. With V trimmed by 1 base and J by 5 bases, 7 bases remained unmatched. CDR1 is KGHSH and CDR2 is LQKENI in the germline V gene.

The chain joins TRBV18 to TRBJ2-3; 7 nucleotides align to TRBD1. Trimming took 0 bases from V and 5 from J; bases not matched to a gene: 5. From germline, CDR1 is KGHSH and CDR2 LQKENI. CDR3 length: 15 amino acids. Written as DNA, the CDR3 is TGTGCCAGCTCACCACCCGGACAGGCACGAGATACGCAGTATTTT. Protein: CASSPPGQARDTQYF.

This chain links TRBV28 with TRBJ2-1; 10 bases fit TRBD2. The CDR3 is 14 amino acids. J was trimmed by 5 bases and V by 6 bases; bases with no gene match: 4. In germline, CDR1 is MDHEN, CDR2 SYDVKM. The CDR3 bases are TGTGCCAGCAGAGCGGGAGGGCCCCACAATGAGCAGTTCTTC. This gives the protein CASRAGGPHNEQFF.

The chain recombines TRBV6-5 with TRBJ2-5; TRBD1 matches 10 bases. The CDR3 has 14 residues. V was clipped by 6 bases and J by 5 bases; unmatched bases: 6. Germline-derived CDR1 and CDR2 are MNHEY and SVGAGI. The CDR3 here is CASRRQGAMETQYF. The CDR3 DNA sequence: TGTGCCAGCAGACGACAGGGGGCGATGGAGACCCAGTACTTC.

The chain uses TRBV19 and TRBJ1-1; TRBD1 agrees at 8 bases. Trimming at V came to 7 bases and at J to 2 bases, leaving 3 bases not matched to a gene. This CDR3 contains 13 residues. Germline V gene data show CDR1 as LNHDA and CDR2 as SQIVND (reference sequence). Written as DNA, the CDR3 is TGTGCCAGTAAAGGACAGGGTAACACTGAAGCTTTCTTT. Translated: CASKGQGNTEAFF.

This rearrangement joins TRBV10-3 to TRBJ2-1, with TRBD2 matching 7 bases. The CDR3 has 18 residues. Trimming took 4 bases from V and 7 from J; bases not matched to a gene: 19. Germline loops: CDR1 ENHRY, CDR2 SYGVKD. The CDR3 sequence: CAISGVTSHGGSSNEQFF. The CDR3 DNA follows: TGTGCCATCAGTGGCGTGACCTCCCATGGCGGGAGCTCGAATGAGCAGTTCTTC.

The chain carries TRBV19 and TRBJ2-2; 8 bases line up with TRBD2. Trimming removed 4 bases from V and 7 bases from J; junction bases left unmatched: 14. This CDR3 has 17 amino acids. Per the germline V gene, CDR1 is LNHDA and CDR2 is SQIVND (reference sequence). The CDR3 nucleotides are TGTGCCAGTAGTAGGGCCCTTAGCGGGATTGGAGGCGGGGAGCTGTTTTTT. Amino acids: CASSRALSGIGGGELFF.

The rearrangement links TRBV5-1 to TRBJ1-1, with TRBD1 matching 7 bases. Germline V gives CDR1 SGHRS, CDR2 YFSETQ. With 2 bases clipped from V and 4 bases from J, the junction kept 5 bases outside the gene matches. The CDR3 extends over 14 amino acids. The CDR3 nucleotides read TGCGCCAGCAGCTTTGAAGGGGGCCTCACTGAAGCTTTCTTT. Residues: CASSFEGGLTEAFF.

In this sample, this clone turned up a few times. V is TRBV30 and J is TRBJ1-3; D perhaps matches TRBD1 (5 bases). The V and J ends lost 3 bases and 3 bases respectively, with 9 bases between them. Germline CDR1 is GTSNPN and CDR2 is SVGIG (reference sequence). The CDR3 runs to 13 residues. The CDR3 sequence is CAWRGVLGNTIYF. The CDR3 DNA reads TGTGCCTGGAGAGGGGTTCTTGGAAACACCATATATTTT.

Comments on this clone: The same CDR3 can be traced to other DNA sequences in this sample. The chain has TRBV9 and TRBJ2-2; no clear D gene. The CDR3 is 13 residues long. V was shortened by 4 bases and J by 7 bases, with 11 bases between the two germline ends. Looked up from germline, CDR1 is SGDLS and CDR2 is YYNGEE. The CDR3 DNA is TGTGCCAGCAGCCCAGACGGCGGCGGGGAGCTGTTTTTT. Protein: CASSPDGGGELFF.